The 29 T cell receptor beta chains reported below all come from one sample, sequenced in a study of neurological immune-mediated disorders. TCRdb re-called the 5' RACE reads with MiXCR, one entry per CDR3 protein. This table has 66,000 or so distinct CDR3 sequences, 3.4% appearing once. Sample: PBMCs. The receptors stem from a man in his forties with multiple sclerosis.

At least ten counts were recorded for this clonotype. The genes are TRBV7-9 and TRBJ1-1; D unclear. The CDR3 has 13 amino acids. Trimming took 3 bases from V and 1 from J, leaving 6 bases between them. Germline loops: CDR1 SEHNR, CDR2 FQNEAQ (reference sequence). In nucleotides, the CDR3 is TGTGCCAGCAGCTTTGATCCGAACACTGAAGCTTTCTTT. Translated: CASSFDPNTEAFF.

This clonotype was recorded at least ten times. The rearrangement uses TRBV7-9 and TRBJ2-1, with 8 bases matching TRBD2. The CDR3 is 15 amino acids. J lost 6 bases, V lost 2 bases, and 6 bases had no gene match. From germline, CDR1 is SEHNR and CDR2 FQNEAQ (reference sequence). The DNA of the CDR3 is TGTGCCAGCAGCTTAAGACGCGGGGGGTCCAATGAGCAGTTCTTC. As protein: CASSLRRGGSNEQFF.

This clonotype was counted ten times or more. The V and J genes are TRBV9 and TRBJ1-4; 7 nucleotides agree with TRBD1. The CDR3 covers 13 residues. CDR1 is SGDLS and CDR2 is YYNGEE in the germline V gene. The V and J ends lost 7 bases and 7 bases, in that order; junction bases with no gene match: 7. The CDR3 sequence is CASGGTEGEKLFF. The CDR3, as DNA: TGTGCCAGCGGAGGGACAGAGGGTGAAAAACTGTTTTTT.

Only a few counts were recorded for this clonotype. Just one base apart from a much larger clone, this may be a read error. The chain carries TRBV7-8 and TRBJ1-1, with D perhaps matching TRBD1 (5 bases). V gave up 2 bases and J gave up 10 bases, with 20 bases separating them. This CDR3 spans 15 amino acids. The V gene's germline CDR1 is SGHVS and CDR2 FQNEAQ. The CDR3 loop reads CASSLQGKASLIAFF. The CDR3 DNA sequence: TGTGCCAGCAGCTTACAGGGAAAGGCGTCGCTGATAGCTTTCTTT.

This clonotype has at least ten counts. This chain joins TRBV5-1 and TRBJ1-5, with D possibly matching TRBD1 (5 bases). This CDR3 has 14 residues. Germline CDR1 and CDR2: SGHRS and YFSETQ. With 4 bases removed from V and 2 bases from J, the gap between germline ends came to 10 bases. DNA of the CDR3: TGCGCCAGCAGCACCGGAGGGGGCAATCAGCCCCAGCATTTT. Translation gives CASSTGGGNQPQHF.

This clonotype occurred many times. This chain joins TRBV24-1 and TRBJ2-7; 8 positions agree with TRBD1. The V and J ends lost 7 bases and 5 bases, in that order; junction bases with no gene match: 9. The CDR3 spans 14 residues. Germline values: CDR1 KGHDR, CDR2 SFDVKD. The CDR3 coding sequence is TGTGCCACCAGCCGGACAGGGACCGCTGACGAGCAGTACTTC. This sequence encodes CATSRTGTADEQYF.

At least ten counts were recorded for this clonotype. The chain uses TRBV27 and TRBJ2-2; 7 bases map to TRBD1. The CDR3 totals 15 residues. Germline CDR1 and CDR2: MNHEY and SMNVEV (reference sequence). V lost 6 bases to trimming and J lost 4 bases; unmatched junction nucleotides: 8. CDR3 nucleotide sequence: TGTGCCAGCAGACTACAGGGGACGGGCACCGGGGAGCTGTTTTTT. Its protein product is CASRLQGTGTGELFF.

This clonotype was detected ten times or more. The V call is TRBV11-2, the J call TRBJ1-6; weak D call: TRBD1 (5 bases). Trimming shortened V by 6 bases and J by 10 bases, and 16 bases separated the two germline ends. The CDR3 covers 14 residues. Per the germline V gene, CDR1 is SGHAT and CDR2 is FQNNGV. The CDR3 DNA sequence: TGTGCCAGCAGAACCGGGGCCCTTGGATCACCCCTCCACTTT. Its translation is CASRTGALGSPLHF.

This clonotype was counted at least ten times. V usage is TRBV12-3 or TRBV12-4 and J usage is TRBJ1-1; the D is unclear. The ends were cut back, 1 base at V and 1 base at J, with 4 bases in the middle. This CDR3 has 13 amino acids. CDR3 region: CASSLGANTEAFF. CDR3 sequence (DNA): TGTGCCAGCAGTTTAGGGGCGAACACTGAAGCTTTCTTT.

This clonotype has at least ten counts. The chain recombines TRBV2 with TRBJ2-7; possibly TRBD2 for D (7 bases). V was clipped by 6 bases and J by 7 bases, with 25 bases between them. This CDR3 comprises 16 residues. CDR1 is SNHLY, CDR2 FYNNEI, per germline. The CDR3 loop reads CASRTRLGGGKSEQYF. The DNA of the CDR3 is TGTGCCAGCAGGACCCGCTTGGGGGGGGGCAAGTCGGAGCAGTACTTC.

This clonotype has ten or more counts. J is TRBJ2-2 and V is TRBV3-1; 11 nucleotides match TRBD2. V trimming: 6 bases; J trimming: 5 bases; junction bases outside the gene matches: 11. The CDR3 totals 17 residues. Per germline, CDR1 LGHDT and CDR2 YNNKEL (reference sequence). The CDR3 region has the DNA TGTGCCAGCAGTCCTATAGCGGGAGGGGTCCGGACCGGGGAGCTGTTTTTT. It specifies CASSPIAGGVRTGELFF.

This clonotype has a count of ten or more. CDR3 in amino acids: CSARRQGEGGYTF. CDR3 bases: TGCAGTGCTAGACGTCAGGGCGAGGGTGGCTACACCTTC. The V gene is TRBV20-1, the J gene TRBJ1-2; D possibly corresponds to TRBD1 (5 bases). V was trimmed by 2 bases and J by 7 bases, leaving 14 bases between them. The V gene's germline CDR1 is DFQATT and CDR2 SNEGSKA (reference sequence). The CDR3 is made up of 13 amino acids.

This clonotype appeared many times. The chain has TRBV29-1 and TRBJ1-2; a possible D gene is TRBD1 (5 bases). V lost 5 bases and J 5 bases, leaving 15 bases between the germline ends. The length of the CDR3 is 13 residues. In germline, CDR1 is SQVTM, CDR2 ANQGSEA. CDR3: CSVISEGVYGYTF. CDR3 bases: TGCAGCGTTATATCGGAAGGGGTGTATGGCTACACCTTC.

This clonotype was counted many times. The chain joins TRBV20-1 to TRBJ2-1; TRBD2 is a possible D gene (5 bases). With 6 bases removed from V and 10 bases from J, the gap between germline ends came to 10 bases. Looked up from germline, CDR1 is DFQATT and CDR2 is SNEGSKA (reference sequence). This CDR3 has 10 amino acids. The CDR3 sequence is CSAKGLEQFF. CDR3 nucleotides: TGCAGTGCAAAAGGACTGGAGCAGTTCTTC.

This clonotype was counted many times. The J gene is TRBJ2-7, the V gene TRBV7-8; 10 bases are a match to TRBD1. Germline lookup yields CDR1 SGHVS and CDR2 FQNEAQ. This CDR3 spans 15 amino acids. The trim removed 3 bases at V and 2 bases at J, leaving 4 bases unmatched. The CDR3 nucleotides are TGTGCCAGCAGCTTGGTGGGACAGGGGACCTACGAGCAGTACTTC. Protein sequence: CASSLVGQGTYEQYF.

This clonotype appeared many times. The V gene is TRBV12-3 or TRBV12-4, the J gene TRBJ2-3, with D possibly being TRBD1 (6 bases). This CDR3 has 14 amino acids. Trimming pared 4 bases from V and 6 bases from J, leaving 14 bases between. CDR3 loop: CASSWGHSRDTQYF. The CDR3 region has the DNA TGTGCCAGCAGTTGGGGACACTCGAGGGATACGCAGTATTTT.

This clonotype has ten or more counts. The rearrangement joins TRBV7-9 to TRBJ1-1; D is possibly TRBD1 (6 bases). V shed 3 bases and J shed 6 bases, with 14 bases lying between them. Germline V gene data show CDR1 as SEHNR and CDR2 as FQNEAQ (reference sequence). This CDR3 spans 14 amino acids. CDR3 coding DNA: TGTGCCAGCAGCTTCCAGGGGCCTTACGCTGAAGCTTTCTTT. Protein sequence: CASSFQGPYAEAFF.

This clonotype was seen many times. CDR3 sequence (DNA): TGTGCCAGCAGGCGGCGAGGGACAGCAACTAATGAAAAACTGTTTTTT. This gives the protein CASRRRGTATNEKLFF. The gene calls are TRBV6-1 and TRBJ1-4, with 7 bases matching TRBD1. With 6 bases clipped from V and 0 bases from J, the junction kept 7 bases outside the gene matches. Germline V gene sequence: CDR1 MNHNS, CDR2 SASEGT. This CDR3 is built from 16 residues.

This clonotype occurred many times. The V call is TRBV9, the J call TRBJ2-5, with D unresolved. The CDR3 is made up of 13 amino acids. Trimming cost V 0 bases and J 5 bases, with 8 bases left between them. Per germline, CDR1 SGDLS and CDR2 YYNGEE. As DNA, the CDR3 is TGTGCCAGCAGCGTAGTAGGGCAGGAGACCCAGTACTTC. Translating it yields CASSVVGQETQYF.

Ten or more counts support this clonotype. The chain recombines TRBV24-1 with TRBJ1-1; D gene ambiguous. The V gene lost 7 bases and the J gene lost 1 base, with 9 bases spanning the gap. Per germline, CDR1 KGHDR and CDR2 SFDVKD. The CDR3 length is 13 residues. The CDR3 DNA reads TGTGCCACCAGGGGCGACGGGAACACTGAAGCTTTCTTT. Translating gives CATRGDGNTEAFF.

This clonotype was recorded many times. The genes are TRBV3-1 and TRBJ2-2, with TRBD1 matching 9 bases. Unmatched junction bases numbered 6, after V lost 6 bases and J lost 7 bases. Germline CDR1 LGHDT, CDR2 YNNKEL (reference sequence). The CDR3 sequence is 14 residues long. This CDR3 is CASSHTGGFGELFF. The CDR3, as DNA: TGTGCCAGCAGTCATACAGGGGGCTTCGGGGAGCTGTTTTTT. Complete variable domain (other parts from reference TRBV3-1 and TRBJ2-2): DTAVSQTPKYLVTQMGNDKSIKCEQNLGHDTMYWYKQDSKKFLKIMFSYNNKELIINETVPNRFSPKSPDKAHLNLHINSLELGDSAVYFCASSHTGGFGELFFGEGSRLTVL.

This clonotype was detected ten times or more. V and J are TRBV24-1 and TRBJ2-7, with 7 bases identical to TRBD1. The CDR3 sequence is 14 residues long. Germline assignment: CDR1 KGHDR and CDR2 SFDVKD. V lost 4 bases and J lost 6; bases outside the gene matches: 8. CDR3 loop: CATSEIDRDPEQYF. The CDR3 DNA reads TGTGCCACCAGTGAAATCGACAGGGACCCCGAGCAGTACTTC.

This clonotype was observed a few times. The V gene is TRBV5-1, the J gene TRBJ1-1; no firm D call. Germline values: CDR1 SGHRS, CDR2 YFSETQ. V was cut by 2 bases and J by 2 bases, with 10 bases left in between. The CDR3 is 14 residues long. The CDR3 sequence is CASSLGWGNTEAFF. The CDR3 nucleotides read TGCGCCAGCAGCTTAGGGTGGGGAAACACTGAAGCTTTCTTT.

This clonotype was seen at least ten times. The rearrangement links TRBV20-1 to TRBJ1-5, with 10 bases aligning to TRBD1. The V gene's germline CDR1 is DFQATT and CDR2 SNEGSKA (reference sequence). The CDR3 consists of 16 residues. The J segment lost 2 bases and the V segment lost 1 base, leaving 5 bases of the junction unmatched. The CDR3 spells CSARVDRGGGNQPQHF. The CDR3, as DNA: TGCAGTGCTAGAGTGGACAGGGGGGGAGGCAATCAGCCCCAGCATTTT.

This clonotype has ten or more counts. This chain uses TRBV12-3 or TRBV12-4 with TRBJ2-7; 9 nucleotides match TRBD1. V shed 5 bases, J shed 5 bases, and the junction held 7 bases outside the gene matches. The CDR3 spans 14 residues. CDR3 region: CASSRRQGVDEQYF. The CDR3 DNA sequence: TGTGCCAGCAGTCGCCGACAGGGGGTGGACGAGCAGTACTTC.

This clonotype was seen many times. The chain links TRBV5-1 to TRBJ2-7; D gene ambiguous. Germline lookup yields CDR1 SGHRS and CDR2 YFSETQ. Deletions cut 6 bases from V and 6 bases from J, with 16 bases between. The CDR3 contains 13 residues. The CDR3 sequence: CASTGRIEGEQYF. CDR3 coding DNA: TGCGCCAGCACCGGACGGATTGAAGGCGAGCAGTACTTC.

This clonotype was detected ten times or more. V usage is TRBV6-1 and J usage is TRBJ1-4; 10 nucleotides match TRBD1. The CDR3 runs 14 residues. V shed 7 bases, J shed 11 bases, and the junction held 10 bases outside the gene matches. Germline CDR1 MNHNS, CDR2 SASEGT. The CDR3 DNA reads TGTGCCAGCATTTCGGGGGACAGGGGCAGGAAACTGTTTTTT. It is translated as CASISGDRGRKLFF.

This clonotype was found many times. This sequence joins TRBV20-1 and TRBJ1-3; the D is unclear. CDR3 length: 14 amino acids. V gave up 0 bases and J gave up 2 bases, with 8 bases separating them. In germline, CDR1 is DFQATT, CDR2 SNEGSKA (reference sequence). DNA for the CDR3: TGCAGTGCTAGAGATCAAGTAACTGGAAACACCATATATTTT. It is translated as CSARDQVTGNTIYF.

Only a few counts were recorded for this clonotype. The chain combines TRBV6-2 or TRBV6-3 with TRBJ2-7; 8 nucleotides align to TRBD1. V dropped 5 bases and J dropped 5; count of bases not matched to a gene: 11. CDR3 length: 15 residues. Germline CDR1 reads MNHEY; CDR2 reads SVGEGT. The CDR3 protein is CASSPRTGYLNEQYF. CDR3 coding DNA: TGTGCCAGCAGTCCCCGGACAGGGTATCTCAACGAGCAGTACTTC.